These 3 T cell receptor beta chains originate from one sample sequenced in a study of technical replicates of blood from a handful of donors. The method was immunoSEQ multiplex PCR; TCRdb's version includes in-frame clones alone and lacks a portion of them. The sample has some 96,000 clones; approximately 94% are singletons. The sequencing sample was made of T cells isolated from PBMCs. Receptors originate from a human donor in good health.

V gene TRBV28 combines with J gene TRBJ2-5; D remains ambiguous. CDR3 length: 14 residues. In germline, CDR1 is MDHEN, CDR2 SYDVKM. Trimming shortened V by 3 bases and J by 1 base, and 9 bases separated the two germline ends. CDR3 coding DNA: TGTGCCAGCAGTTTGAGTCCTCGCCAAGAGACCCAGTACTTC. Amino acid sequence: CASSLSPRQETQYF.

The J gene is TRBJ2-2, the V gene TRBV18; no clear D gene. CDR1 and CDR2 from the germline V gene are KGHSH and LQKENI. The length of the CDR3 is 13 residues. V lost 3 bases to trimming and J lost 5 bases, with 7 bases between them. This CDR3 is CASSPRSTGELFF. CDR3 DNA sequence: TGTGCCAGCTCACCCCGGAGTACCGGGGAGCTGTTTTTT.

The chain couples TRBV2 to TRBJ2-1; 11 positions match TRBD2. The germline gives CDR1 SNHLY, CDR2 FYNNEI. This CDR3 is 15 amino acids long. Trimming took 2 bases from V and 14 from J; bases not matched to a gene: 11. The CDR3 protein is CASSELAGGLKSEFF. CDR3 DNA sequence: TGTGCCAGCAGTGAACTAGCGGGGGGCCTAAAGTCAGAGTTCTTC.